These T cell receptor beta chains were read from a single sample in a study of blood T cell repertoires in COVID-19. The table came from immunoSEQ multiplex PCR; TCRdb's copy has only in-frame clones and leaves some out. This table has some 93,000 clones, roughly 80% appearing once. Material: peripheral blood. These receptors all come from a human donor in a cohort sampled during active COVID-19. The CDR3 runs from the conserved cysteine through the conserved F or W. The D gene is left open where the match is weak. Clone size is shown for a subset of rows, as once, few, many or a class of expanded clone.

j_call v_call d_call cdr3_length clone_size cdr3_nt cdr3_aa
TRBJ2-1 TRBV7-3 TRBD2 17 few TGTGCCAGCAGCTCCCTAGGGCTAGCGGGAGCTGGGGATGAGCAGTTCTTC CASSSLGLAGAGDEQFF
TRBJ2-5 TRBV15 NA 15 NA TGTGCCACCAGCAGAGGGACAGCTAAGCAAGAGACCCAGTACTTC CATSRGTAKQETQYF
TRBJ2-1 TRBV19 TRBD1 14 few TGTGCCAGTACCCTTCGGGACAGGGACAATGAGCAGTTCTTC CASTLRDRDNEQFF
TRBJ1-4 TRBV19 TRBD1 17 NA TGTGCCAGTACTAAAAATGGGCCCGGGACAGGGAATGAAAAACTGTTTTTT CASTKNGPGTGNEKLFF
TRBJ2-1 TRBV7-8 NA 14 NA TGTGCCAGCAGCCCCTCCGGGACCTACAATGAGCAGTTCTTC CASSPSGTYNEQFF
TRBJ2-7 TRBV2 TRBD1 13 NA TGTGCCAGCAGCGCCCTGGGGACAGTCGAGCAGTACTTC CASSALGTVEQYF
TRBJ2-5 TRBV19 TRBD2 12 NA TGTGCCAGTAGGCTAGCGGGGGAGACCCAGTACTTC CASRLAGETQYF
TRBJ1-2 TRBV14 NA 13 NA TGTGCCAGCAGCCTTACAGGTCTCTATGGCTACACCTTC CASSLTGLYGYTF
TRBJ2-7 TRBV28 NA 13 NA TGTGCCAGCAGTTTGCCAGGGGTCTACGAGCAGTACTTC CASSLPGVYEQYF
TRBJ1-2 TRBV3-1/TRBV3-2 NA 16 NA TGTGCCAGCAGCCCGGTAAACCCATTAACGAACTATGGCTACACCTTC CASSPVNPLTNYGYTF
TRBJ2-1 TRBV5-4 TRBD2 15 NA TGTGCCAGCAGCTTGGAGACTAGCGGGATGGGGGAGCAGTTCTTC CASSLETSGMGEQFF
TRBJ1-2 TRBV2 TRBD1 14 NA TGTGCCAGCAGTGTGGGGCAGGGGGGCTATGGCTACACCTTC CASSVGQGGYGYTF
TRBJ2-7 TRBV5-1 NA 14 NA TGCGCCAGCAGCTTGAGTAGCCGCTCCTACGAGCAGTACTTC CASSLSSRSYEQYF
TRBJ2-7 TRBV7-2 NA 14 NA TGTGCCAGCAGCTTAGCGGCGGGGTCCTACGAGCAGTACTTC CASSLAAGSYEQYF
TRBJ2-3 TRBV11-3 NA 14 NA TGTGCCAGCAGCTTAAACTTGAACACAGATACGCAGTATTTT CASSLNLNTDTQYF
TRBJ2-2 TRBV24-1 NA 15 NA TGTGCCACCAGTGACCCCCGAGGGGGTATCGGGGAGCTGTTTTTT CATSDPRGGIGELFF
TRBJ1-2 TRBV6-6 TRBD1 15 NA TGTGCCAGCAGTGGCAGGACAGGGGGCGACTATGGCTACACCTTC CASSGRTGGDYGYTF
TRBJ2-7 TRBV19 TRBD1 14 NA TGTGCCAGTAGTAGGACAGGGGGCGTGGGCGAGCAGTACTTC CASSRTGGVGEQYF
TRBJ2-7 TRBV9 TRBD2 13 NA TGTGCCAGCAGCCCCGGCGGGGGTTACGAGCAGTACTTC CASSPGGGYEQYF
TRBJ2-3 TRBV10-3 TRBD2 17 few TGTGCCATCAGTGGGACAAGAGCGGGAGGGAGCACAGATACGCAGTATTTT CAISGTRAGGSTDTQYF
TRBJ1-6 TRBV5-1 NA 15 NA TGCGCCAGCAGCTTGGCCCAGACAGATAATTCACCCCTCCACTTT CASSLAQTDNSPLHF
TRBJ2-3 TRBV29-1 TRBD2 15 NA TGCAGCCATTCCTCTAGCGGGATTAGCACAGATACGCAGTATTTT CSHSSSGISTDTQYF
TRBJ2-2 TRBV10-3 TRBD2 14 NA TGTGCCATAACTAGCGGGAGCGCGACCAGGGAGCTGTTTTTT CAITSGSATRELFF
TRBJ2-7 TRBV10-1 TRBD2 13 many TGCGCCAGCAGTGGACTAGCGGGAGACGAGCAGTACTTC CASSGLAGDEQYF
TRBJ2-3 TRBV24-1 TRBD2 16 NA TGTGCCACCAGTGATTCGGGCGGGAGTACCGCAGATACGCAGTATTTT CATSDSGGSTADTQYF
TRBJ2-7 TRBV19 NA 16 NA TGTGCCAGTAGTATTGGGGCTCAAGACACGACCTACGAGCAGTACTTC CASSIGAQDTTYEQYF
TRBJ2-3 TRBV5-1 NA 14 NA TGCGCCAGCAGCTTCTATACTAGCCGGGATACGCAGTATTTT CASSFYTSRDTQYF
TRBJ2-7 TRBV20-1 TRBD2 17 NA TGCAGTGCTAGTTCGTCTAGCGGGAGGGCCCAATCCTACGAGCAGTACTTC CSASSSSGRAQSYEQYF
TRBJ2-3 TRBV21-1 NA 13 NA TGTGCCAGCGGTTATGACCAGGGAGATACGCAGTATTTT CASGYDQGDTQYF
TRBJ1-2 TRBV5-1 NA 15 NA TGCGCCAGCAGCCCCTATCTGAGCCCGGAGGCTGGCTACACCTTC CASSPYLSPEAGYTF
TRBJ1-1 TRBV28 NA 14 NA TGTGCCAGCAGTTTCGTGGCAGGGAGGACTGAAGCTTTCTTT CASSFVAGRTEAFF
TRBJ2-1 TRBV9 NA 16 NA TGTGCCAGCAGCGTAGCTTGGGGTAGGGGCTACAATGAGCAGTTCTTC CASSVAWGRGYNEQFF
TRBJ2-1 TRBV11-2 TRBD2 15 NA TGTGCCAGCAGCTTTTCAGCGGGAACGTACAATGAGCAGTTCTTC CASSFSAGTYNEQFF
TRBJ2-5 TRBV21-1 NA 14 NA TGTGCCAGCAGCTCGGGGACAGCACAAGAGACCCAGTACTTC CASSSGTAQETQYF
TRBJ2-2 TRBV7-9 TRBD1 16 NA TGTGCCAGCAGCCAACACAGGGGGCTTGACACCGGGGAGCTGTTTTTT CASSQHRGLDTGELFF
TRBJ1-4 TRBV5-4 NA 14 NA TGTGCCAGCAGGTCAAATTCAGGGAATGAAAAACTGTTTTTT CASRSNSGNEKLFF
TRBJ2-3 TRBV2 NA 14 once TGTGCCACCAGACAGCCGGATCGCACAGATACGCAGTATTTT CATRQPDRTDTQYF
TRBJ1-5 TRBV5-8 NA 13 few TGTGCCAGCAGCTTGGAGGGGTATCAGCCCCAGCATTTT CASSLEGYQPQHF
TRBJ2-3 TRBV12-3/TRBV12-4 TRBD2 13 NA TGTGCCAGCAGTTTTTCCGGACTAGGCGGCTTGTATTTT CASSFSGLGGLYF
TRBJ2-1 TRBV24-1 NA 16 NA TGTGCCACCAGTGCCCAAGATAGGGGCTCCTACAATGAGCAGTTCTTC CATSAQDRGSYNEQFF
TRBJ2-1 TRBV7-9 TRBD2 18 NA TGTGCCAGCAGTTTCCCGGGGGTATTTGCGGGAGCCCACAATGAGCAGTTCTTC CASSFPGVFAGAHNEQFF
TRBJ2-1 TRBV6-2/TRBV6-3 NA 16 once TGTGCCAGCAGTCAGATCAGGCGGGGCTCCTACAATGAGCAGTTCTTC CASSQIRRGSYNEQFF
TRBJ1-2 TRBV5-1 NA 16 NA TGCGCCAGCAGCCGGTCCCCCCTACAGGGTTCCTATGGCTACACCTTC CASSRSPLQGSYGYTF
TRBJ2-2 TRBV2 TRBD1 15 NA TGTGCCAGCAAATGGGGGACAGCTAACACCGGGGAGCTGTTTTTT CASKWGTANTGELFF
TRBJ1-1 TRBV7-9 NA 15 once TGTGCCAGCAGCGCGATTACACAGGTCAACACTGAAGCTTTCTTT CASSAITQVNTEAFF
TRBJ2-7 TRBV5-4 TRBD2 16 NA TGTGCCAGCAGCTTGGGGGCTTCTAGCGGGGCCTACGAGCAGTACTTC CASSLGASSGAYEQYF
TRBJ2-3 TRBV5-1 TRBD1 15 NA TGCGCCAGCAGCATAGGACAGGGGCGGGGAGATACGCAGTATTTT CASSIGQGRGDTQYF
TRBJ1-4 TRBV7-2 TRBD1 15 NA TGTGCCAGCAGCTTCCCACAGGGGCTGAACGAAAAACTGTTTTTT CASSFPQGLNEKLFF
TRBJ1-6 TRBV2 NA 14 NA TGTGCCAGCCGGGTTAGCTCCTATAATTCACCCCTCCACTTT CASRVSSYNSPLHF
TRBJ1-1 TRBV7-9 NA 14 few TGTGCCAGCAGCTTAGACAGGCCCAACACTGAAGCTTTCTTT CASSLDRPNTEAFF
TRBJ2-2 TRBV5-1 NA 16 once TGCGCCAGCAGCGGAACCTCTGGGGCGGGACTCGGGGAGCTGTTTTTT CASSGTSGAGLGELFF
TRBJ2-7 TRBV18 NA 13 NA TGTGCCAGCTCCCGGAGGGTGGAGGACGAGCAGTACTTC CASSRRVEDEQYF
TRBJ1-6 TRBV7-9 NA 12 NA TGTGCCAGCAGCTTGGAGGGTCGGCCCCTCCACTTT CASSLEGRPLHF
TRBJ2-1 TRBV12-5 NA 11 NA TGTGCTAGTGGGAGAGGGAGTGAGCAGTTCTTC CASGRGSEQFF
TRBJ2-1 TRBV25-1 NA 14 NA TGTGCCAGCAGTAAGGCTCCGGAGAGGGCCGAGCAGTTCTTC CASSKAPERAEQFF
TRBJ2-2 TRBV6-4 NA 15 NA TGTGCCAGCAGCCCCGACAGATCGAACACCGGGGAGCTGTTTTTT CASSPDRSNTGELFF
TRBJ2-2 TRBV15 TRBD2 20 NA TGTGCCACCAGCAACTTCGGACTAGCGGGAGGGCCTTTGAACACCGGGGAGCTGTTTTTT CATSNFGLAGGPLNTGELFF